The table lists the clone carrying this T cell receptor (beta chain) with a count of one. What it binds is not known. V lost 0 bases, J lost 7 bases, and 4 bases stayed unmatched. Germline-derived CDR1 and CDR2 are MRHNA and SNTAGT. This CDR3 comprises 16 residues. The data belong to a study of blood T cells in healthy people across ages. Findings of the study overall: PBMC samples, being unsorted, prevented any conclusive comparison of naive and antigen-experienced cells. While age rose, TCR beta diversity per million T cells dropped in a roughly linear way.

The second PCR ran about 6 to 11 cycles with a sample-barcoded 5' primer and J-beta primers. TCRdb reprocessed the 5' RACE reads via MiXCR and lists one record per CDR3 protein. The table includes 850,000 to 1,300,000 distinct CDR3 sequences, around 45% detected once. This clonotype was obtained from a woman in her sixties or seventies in good health. The chain recombines TRBV6-4 with TRBJ2-1, with 12 bases lining up with TRBD2. Sequenced sample: blood. The CDR3 region is CASSDSRTSGVNEQFF. DNA of the CDR3: TGTGCCAGCAGTGACTCGAGGACTAGCGGGGTAAATGAGCAGTTCTTC.